This T cell receptor beta chain was sequenced for a study of blood T cell repertoires in COVID-19. Study overall: Whether acute or convalescent, the COVID-19 samples came from the United States, Italy and Spain.

Germline-derived CDR1 and CDR2 are MDHEN and SYDVKM. Between the trimmed V and J ends, which lost 4 bases and 8 bases, there was a span of 20 bases. This CDR3 has 16 residues. In the original workflow: For nucleated cells, counts were estimated from reference gene primer amplification. Method: immunoSEQ multiplex PCR; TCRdb's copy keeps in-frame clones and lacks some. That table supplies the V and J calls and clone size; D and trimming were determined from the DNA. The sample lists 75,000 or so clones; approximately 85% were seen once. The clonotype was recovered from a man between 45 and 60 years old with acute or convalescent COVID-19. The sample taken for sequencing was peripheral blood. The J gene is TRBJ2-2, the V gene TRBV28, with a tentative D call TRBD1 (5 bases). The CDR3 DNA sequence: TGTGCCAGCAGTTCCCCTGAGACGGCTGGGGCTGGGGAGCTGTTTTTT. This sequence encodes CASSSPETAGAGELFF.